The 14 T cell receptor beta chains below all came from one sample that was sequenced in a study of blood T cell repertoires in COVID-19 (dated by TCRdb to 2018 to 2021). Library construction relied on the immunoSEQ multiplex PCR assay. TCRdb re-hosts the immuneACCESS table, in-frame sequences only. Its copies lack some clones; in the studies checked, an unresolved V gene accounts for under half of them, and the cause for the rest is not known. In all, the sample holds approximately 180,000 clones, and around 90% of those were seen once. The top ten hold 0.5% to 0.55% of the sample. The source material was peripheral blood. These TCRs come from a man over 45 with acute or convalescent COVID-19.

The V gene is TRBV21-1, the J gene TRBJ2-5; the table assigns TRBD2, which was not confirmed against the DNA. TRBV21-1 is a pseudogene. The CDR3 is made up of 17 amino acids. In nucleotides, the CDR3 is TGTGCCAGCAGCAATACGGCAGCGGGAGGGCTGCGAGAGACCCAGTACTTC. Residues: CASSNTAAGGLRETQYF.

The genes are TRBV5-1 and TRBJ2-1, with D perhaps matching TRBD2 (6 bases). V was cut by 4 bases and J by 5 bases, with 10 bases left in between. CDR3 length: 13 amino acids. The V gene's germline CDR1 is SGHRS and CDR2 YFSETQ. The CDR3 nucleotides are TGCGCCAGCAGCCTCGGCGGGGACAATGAGCAGTTCTTC. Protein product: CASSLGGDNEQFF.

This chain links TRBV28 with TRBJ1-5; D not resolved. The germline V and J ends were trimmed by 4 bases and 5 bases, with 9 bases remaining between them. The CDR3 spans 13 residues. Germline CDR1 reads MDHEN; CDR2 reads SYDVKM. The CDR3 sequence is CASSYKLDQPQHF. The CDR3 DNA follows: TGTGCCAGCAGTTATAAACTGGATCAGCCCCAGCATTTT.

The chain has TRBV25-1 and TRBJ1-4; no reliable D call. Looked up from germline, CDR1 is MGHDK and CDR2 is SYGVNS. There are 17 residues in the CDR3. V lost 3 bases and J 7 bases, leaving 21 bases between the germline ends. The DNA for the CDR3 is TGTGCCAGCAGTGACCCCTCCGACGTGCTAGGAGCTGAAAAACTGTTTTTT. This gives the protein CASSDPSDVLGAEKLFF.

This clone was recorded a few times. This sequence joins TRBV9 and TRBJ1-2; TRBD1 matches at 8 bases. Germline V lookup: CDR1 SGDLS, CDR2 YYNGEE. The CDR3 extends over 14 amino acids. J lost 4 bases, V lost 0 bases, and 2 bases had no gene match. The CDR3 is CASSVVGQAYGYTF. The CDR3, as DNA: TGTGCCAGCAGCGTAGTGGGACAGGCCTATGGCTACACCTTC. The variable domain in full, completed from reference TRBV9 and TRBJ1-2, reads DSGVTQTPKHLITATGQRVTLRCSPRSGDLSVYWYQQSLDQGLQFLIQYYNGEERAKGNILERFSAQQFPDLHSELNLSSLELGDSALYFCASSVVGQAYGYTFGSGTRLTVV.

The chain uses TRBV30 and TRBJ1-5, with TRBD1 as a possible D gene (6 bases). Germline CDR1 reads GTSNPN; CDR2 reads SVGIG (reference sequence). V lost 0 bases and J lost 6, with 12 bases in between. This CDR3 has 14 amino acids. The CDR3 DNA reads TGTGCCTGGAGTGTGGGGGGGCTGGGTCAGCCCCAGCATTTT. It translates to CAWSVGGLGQPQHF. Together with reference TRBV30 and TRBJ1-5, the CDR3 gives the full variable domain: SQTIHQWPATLVQPVGSPLSLECTVEGTSNPNLYWYRQAAGRGLQLLFYSVGIGQISSEVPQNLSASRPQDRQFILSSKKLLLSDSGFYLCAWSVGGLGQPQHFGDGTRLSIL.

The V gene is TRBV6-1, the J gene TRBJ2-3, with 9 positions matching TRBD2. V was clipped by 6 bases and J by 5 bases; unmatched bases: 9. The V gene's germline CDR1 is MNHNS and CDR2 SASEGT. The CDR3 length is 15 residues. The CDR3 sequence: CASRSSGGRGDTQYF. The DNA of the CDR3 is TGTGCCAGCAGAAGTAGCGGGGGCCGAGGAGATACGCAGTATTTT.

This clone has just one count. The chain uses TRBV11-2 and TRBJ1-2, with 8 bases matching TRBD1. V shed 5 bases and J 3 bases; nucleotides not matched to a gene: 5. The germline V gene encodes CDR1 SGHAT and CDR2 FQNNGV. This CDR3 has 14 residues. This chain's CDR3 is CASSRTGTDYGYTF. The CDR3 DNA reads TGTGCCAGCAGCCGGACAGGGACGGACTATGGCTACACCTTC.

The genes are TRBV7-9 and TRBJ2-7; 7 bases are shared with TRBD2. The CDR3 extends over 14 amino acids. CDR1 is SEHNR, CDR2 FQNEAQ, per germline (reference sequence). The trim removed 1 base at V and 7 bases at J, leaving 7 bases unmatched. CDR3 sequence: CASSLGAGDGEQYF. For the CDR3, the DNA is TGTGCCAGCAGCTTAGGGGCGGGAGATGGTGAGCAGTACTTC.

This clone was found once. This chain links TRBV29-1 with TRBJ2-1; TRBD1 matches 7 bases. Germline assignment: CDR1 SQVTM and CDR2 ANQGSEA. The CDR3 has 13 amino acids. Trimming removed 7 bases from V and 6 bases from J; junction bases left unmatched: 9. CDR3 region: CSDLGQTFNEQFF. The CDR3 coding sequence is TGCAGCGACCTGGGACAGACCTTCAATGAGCAGTTCTTC.

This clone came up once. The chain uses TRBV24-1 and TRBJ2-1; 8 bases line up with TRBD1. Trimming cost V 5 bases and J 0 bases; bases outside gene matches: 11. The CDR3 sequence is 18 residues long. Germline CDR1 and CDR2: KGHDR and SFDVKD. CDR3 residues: CATSATTRTGFSYNEQFF. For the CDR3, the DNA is TGTGCCACCAGTGCGACAACTCGGACAGGGTTCTCCTACAATGAGCAGTTCTTC.

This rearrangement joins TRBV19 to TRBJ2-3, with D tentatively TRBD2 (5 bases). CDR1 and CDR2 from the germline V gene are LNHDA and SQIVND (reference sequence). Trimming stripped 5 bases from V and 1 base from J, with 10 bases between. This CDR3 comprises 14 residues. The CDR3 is CASSGGWGTDTQYF. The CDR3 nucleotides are TGTGCCAGTAGTGGAGGTTGGGGCACAGATACGCAGTATTTT.

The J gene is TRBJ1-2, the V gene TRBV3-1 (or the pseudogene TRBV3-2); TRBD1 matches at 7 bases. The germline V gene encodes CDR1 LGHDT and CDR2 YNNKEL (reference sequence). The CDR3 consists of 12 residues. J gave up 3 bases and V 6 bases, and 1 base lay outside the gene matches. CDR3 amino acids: CASSTGDYGYTF. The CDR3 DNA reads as TGTGCCAGCAGTACAGGGGACTATGGCTACACCTTC.

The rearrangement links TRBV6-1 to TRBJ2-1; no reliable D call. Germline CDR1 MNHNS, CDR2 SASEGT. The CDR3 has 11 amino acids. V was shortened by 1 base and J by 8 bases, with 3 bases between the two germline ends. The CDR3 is CASSEGHEQFF. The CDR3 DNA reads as TGTGCCAGCAGTGAAGGGCATGAGCAGTTCTTC.